This T cell receptor beta chain originates from a study of blood T cell repertoires in COVID-19. Study members were between about 18 and 100 years old and lived in approximately 25 US regions. Using immunoSEQ multiplex PCR, the repertoire was profiled, and TCRdb retains in-frame clones only, with some absent. The table shows approximately 180,000 clones, with approximately 73% occurring only once. As regards this clone: A read error may produce the germline difference seen at one junction end.

Germline V gives CDR1 SGHTA, CDR2 FQGNSA. The CDR3 runs to 12 residues. Specimen: PBMCs or T cells enriched from blood (not recorded which). The genes are TRBV7-2 and TRBJ2-5; no reliable D call. This clonotype originated in a woman aged 50 to 60 with acute COVID-19. The CDR3 DNA sequence: TGTGCCAGCAGCTACGTCCAAGAGGCCCAGTACTTC. Its translation is CASSYVQEAQYF.